Below are 9 T cell receptor beta chains sequenced from a single sample in a study of shared clonotypes between healthy human individuals. Profiling relied on immunoSEQ multiplex PCR, and the TCRdb table lists in-frame clones only, not all of them. This repertoire shows around 650,000 clones, 96% found once; its top ten account for roughly 0.12%. The naive CD8 population came from CD45RO-negative cells selected for CCR7, without terminally differentiated effector memory CD45RA+ cells. The sequencing input was naive CD8+ T cells sorted from blood. These receptors all come from a woman aged 25 to 39 in good health.

This clone was detected only a few times. The CDR3 DNA is TGTGCCTGGAGTGTACACGAATCGACTGAAGCTTTCTTT. This gives the protein CAWSVHESTEAFF. The gene calls are TRBV30 and TRBJ1-1, with D uncertain. V was cut by 0 bases and J by 5 bases, with 10 bases left in between. The CDR3 totals 13 residues. Germline V gene lookup returns CDR1 GTSNPN and CDR2 SVGIG (reference sequence).

This chain links TRBV7-9 with TRBJ2-1; 7 positions match TRBD2. The CDR3 contains 15 residues. Germline CDR1 reads SEHNR; CDR2 reads FQNEAQ (reference sequence). V lost 5 bases to trimming and J lost 5 bases; unmatched junction nucleotides: 9. CDR3 bases: TGTGCCAGCAGCGTATCTAGCGGACCTAACAATGAGCAGTTCTTC. Encoded protein: CASSVSSGPNNEQFF.

This rearrangement joins TRBV9 to TRBJ2-4, with D possibly matching TRBD2 (5 bases). Deletions cut 8 bases from V and 1 base from J, with 7 bases between. Germline lookup yields CDR1 SGDLS and CDR2 YYNGEE. The CDR3 runs 12 residues. CDR3 in DNA: TGTGCCAGTGGCGGGGCCAAAAACATTCAGTACTTC. Encoded protein: CASGGAKNIQYF. The full variable domain, its missing parts supplied by reference TRBV9 and TRBJ2-4, is DSGVTQTPKHLITATGQRVTLRCSPRSGDLSVYWYQQSLDQGLQFLIQYYNGEERAKGNILERFSAQQFPDLHSELNLSSLELGDSALYFCASGGAKNIQYFGAGTRLSVL.

The chain uses TRBV19 and TRBJ2-1, with D perhaps matching TRBD2 (5 bases). V lost 3 bases and J 2 bases, leaving 23 bases between the germline ends. The CDR3 length is 19 residues. Germline V lookup: CDR1 LNHDA, CDR2 SQIVND (reference sequence). CDR3 in amino acids: CASSMATSFTGIAYNEQFF. CDR3 nucleotide sequence: TGTGCCAGTAGTATGGCCACCTCCTTCACGGGGATAGCCTACAATGAGCAGTTCTTC.

This chain uses TRBV13 with TRBJ2-7, with unresolved D. CDR3 length equals 14 residues. CDR1 PRHDT and CDR2 FYEKMQ come from the germline V gene (reference sequence). V was shortened by 5 bases and J by 2 bases, with 13 bases between the two germline ends. DNA for the CDR3: TGTGCCAGCAGCCCGAACAGAGCCACCTACGAGCAGTACTTC. Protein product: CASSPNRATYEQYF.

This chain joins TRBV7-8 and TRBJ2-1; TRBD2 is a possible D gene (6 bases). CDR3 length: 13 amino acids. Germline V lookup: CDR1 SGHVS, CDR2 FQNEAQ. V lost 3 bases, J lost 13 bases, and 16 bases lay in between. The CDR3 DNA sequence: TGTGCCAGCAGCTTGACGAGTCCGGGACTTCAGTTCTTC. Translating gives CASSLTSPGLQFF. The whole variable domain, filled in from reference TRBV7-8 and TRBJ2-1, reads GAGVSQSPRYKVAKRGQDVALRCDPISGHVSLFWYQQALGQGPEFLTYFQNEAQLDKSGLPSDRFFAERPEGSVSTLKIQRTQQEDSAVYLCASSLTSPGLQFFGPGTRLTVL.

The V call is TRBV7-9, the J call TRBJ2-3, with a tentative D call TRBD2 (6 bases). This CDR3 spans 14 amino acids. CDR1 is SEHNR, CDR2 FQNEAQ, per germline (reference sequence). V was pared by 5 bases and J by 5 bases, with 14 bases between. The CDR3 sequence is CASSPKSGLDTQYF. The CDR3 DNA follows: TGTGCCAGCAGCCCTAAGAGCGGGTTAGATACGCAGTATTTT. The full variable domain, rest sourced from reference TRBV7-9 and TRBJ2-3, is DTGVSQNPRHKITKRGQNVTFRCDPISEHNRLYWYRQTLGQGPEFLTYFQNEAQLEKSRLLSDRFSAERPKGSFSTLEIQRTEQGDSAMYLCASSPKSGLDTQYFGPGTRLTVL.

V gene TRBV29-1 combines with J gene TRBJ2-7; no firm D call. In germline, CDR1 is SQVTM, CDR2 ANQGSEA. Trimming removed 2 bases from V and 1 base from J, with 3 bases in between. This CDR3 is built from 11 residues. CDR3 DNA: TGCAGCGTTGAACGGTCCTACGAGCAGTACTTC. Protein product: CSVERSYEQYF.

The count of this clone is one. The rearrangement uses TRBV15 and TRBJ2-1, with D hard to call. Germline CDR1 reads LNHNV; CDR2 reads YYDKDF (reference sequence). V lost 1 base, J lost 8 bases, and 12 bases lay in between. The CDR3 spans 14 residues. CDR3 in amino acids: CATSRGGESHEQFF. CDR3 DNA sequence: TGTGCCACCAGCAGAGGCGGAGAAAGCCATGAGCAGTTCTTC.